The rows below give T cell receptor beta chains drawn from one sample of a study of T cell repertoires in cytomegalovirus infection. MiXCR was run by TCRdb on the reads, yielding one entry per CDR3 protein. Of about 180,000 distinct CDR3 sequences in the sample, roughly 15% were seen once. The sample consisted of CD8+ T cells from PBMCs. All receptors come from a human donor in good health (CMV status not recorded). Some clones in this sample may be carry-over from other donors' samples. The CDR3 runs from the conserved cysteine through the conserved F or W. D genes are given only for firm matches. A clone size is listed for some rows: how often the clone was seen (once, few, many), or a class if it is expanded.

CDR3aa: CASSLAYRDRENGYTF; CDR3nt: TGTGCCAGCAGCTTAGCGTACCGGGACAGGGAGAATGGCTACACCTTC; v_gene: TRBV7-9; d_gene: TRBD1; abundance: few; len: 16; j_gene: TRBJ1-2
CDR3aa: CSVEGGGGKETQYF; CDR3nt: TGCAGCGTTGAAGGAGGCGGAGGGAAAGAGACCCAGTACTTC; v_gene: TRBV29-1; d_gene: .; abundance: few; len: 14; j_gene: TRBJ2-5
CDR3aa: CAISDPGSSGKEYEQYF; CDR3nt: TGTGCCATCAGTGACCCGGGTTCTAGCGGAAAAGAATACGAGCAGTACTTC; v_gene: TRBV10-3; d_gene: TRBD2; abundance: .; len: 17; j_gene: TRBJ2-7
CDR3aa: CASSQDNWAGDRGEQFF; CDR3nt: TGCGCCAGCAGCCAAGATAATTGGGCGGGGGATCGGGGTGAGCAGTTCTTC; v_gene: TRBV4-1; d_gene: TRBD2; abundance: few; len: 17; j_gene: TRBJ2-1
CDR3aa: CASSPQRATNQPQHF; CDR3nt: TGTGCCAGCAGCCCCCAGCGGGCGACCAATCAGCCCCAGCATTTT; v_gene: TRBV7-6; d_gene: .; abundance: .; len: 15; j_gene: TRBJ1-5
CDR3aa: CASSPRERGSTDTQYF; CDR3nt: TGTGCCAGCAGCCCCCGGGAGCGCGGGAGCACAGATACGCAGTATTTT; v_gene: TRBV14; d_gene: .; abundance: .; len: 16; j_gene: TRBJ2-3
CDR3aa: CSAKLGTFSYNEQFF; CDR3nt: TGCAGTGCCAAACTGGGGACCTTTTCCTACAATGAGCAGTTCTTC; v_gene: TRBV20-1; d_gene: .; abundance: .; len: 15; j_gene: TRBJ2-1
CDR3aa: CASSPEGFNEQFF; CDR3nt: TGTGCCAGCAGCCCTGAGGGATTCAATGAGCAGTTCTTC; v_gene: TRBV28; d_gene: .; abundance: .; len: 13; j_gene: TRBJ2-1
CDR3aa: CASSHLLSGEQYF; CDR3nt: TGCGCCAGCAGCCACCTGCTTAGCGGCGAGCAGTACTTC; v_gene: TRBV4-1; d_gene: .; abundance: .; len: 13; j_gene: TRBJ2-7
CDR3aa: CASTRRGRGGQETQYF; CDR3nt: TGTGCCAGCACTCGCCGGGGGCGGGGGGGACAAGAGACCCAGTACTTC; v_gene: TRBV28; d_gene: TRBD2; abundance: few; len: 16; j_gene: TRBJ2-5
CDR3aa: CAAGNHNEQFF; CDR3nt: TGTGCCGCGGGAAACCACAATGAGCAGTTCTTC; v_gene: TRBV24-1; d_gene: .; abundance: few; len: 11; j_gene: TRBJ2-1
CDR3aa: CATSNQSYEQYF; CDR3nt: TGTGCCACCAGCAATCAATCCTACGAGCAGTACTTC; v_gene: TRBV15; d_gene: .; abundance: few; len: 12; j_gene: TRBJ2-7
CDR3aa: CASSGDRTTNEKLFF; CDR3nt: TGTGCCAGCAGTGGAGACAGGACAACTAATGAAAAACTGTTTTTT; v_gene: TRBV6-1; d_gene: .; abundance: .; len: 15; j_gene: TRBJ1-4
CDR3aa: CASSPGTGAGEQYF; CDR3nt: TGTGCCAGCAGCCCAGGGACAGGGGCGGGGGAGCAGTACTTC; v_gene: TRBV7-6; d_gene: TRBD1; abundance: .; len: 14; j_gene: TRBJ2-7
CDR3aa: CASSLVWGGTGELFF; CDR3nt: TGTGCCAGCAGCTTAGTATGGGGCGGCACCGGGGAGCTGTTTTTT; v_gene: TRBV7-2; d_gene: .; abundance: .; len: 15; j_gene: TRBJ2-2
CDR3aa: CASSRRKNTEAFF; CDR3nt: TGTGCCAGCAGCCGTCGCAAGAACACTGAAGCTTTCTTT; v_gene: TRBV7-2; d_gene: .; abundance: few; len: 13; j_gene: TRBJ1-1
CDR3aa: CASSHSQSSYEQYF; CDR3nt: TGTGCCAGCAGCCACAGCCAGAGCTCCTACGAGCAGTACTTC; v_gene: TRBV7-8; d_gene: .; abundance: few; len: 14; j_gene: TRBJ2-7
CDR3aa: CASSLEGGPYEQYF; CDR3nt: TGTGCCAGCAGCTTAGAAGGCGGACCCTACGAGCAGTACTTC; v_gene: TRBV7-9; d_gene: .; abundance: few; len: 14; j_gene: TRBJ2-7
CDR3aa: CASSPGLAGWETQYF; CDR3nt: TGTGCCAGCAGCCCGGGACTAGCTGGGTGGGAGACCCAGTACTTC; v_gene: TRBV7-2; d_gene: TRBD2; abundance: many; len: 15; j_gene: TRBJ2-5
CDR3aa: CASSMDSNEQFF; CDR3nt: TGTGCCAGCAGCATGGACAGCAATGAGCAGTTCTTC; v_gene: TRBV7-6; d_gene: .; abundance: .; len: 12; j_gene: TRBJ2-1
CDR3aa: CASSLGGVYEQYF; CDR3nt: TGTGCCAGCAGTTTGGGCGGGGTCTACGAGCAGTACTTC; v_gene: TRBV12-3/TRBV12-4; d_gene: .; abundance: many; len: 13; j_gene: TRBJ2-7
CDR3aa: CASSFLYNEQFF; CDR3nt: TGTGCCAGCAGTTTCTTATACAATGAGCAGTTCTTC; v_gene: TRBV12-3/TRBV12-4; d_gene: .; abundance: few; len: 12; j_gene: TRBJ2-1
CDR3aa: CASSPLGRGWAEAFF; CDR3nt: TGCGCCAGCAGCCCGCTCGGGCGTGGGTGGGCTGAAGCTTTCTTT; v_gene: TRBV4-1; d_gene: .; abundance: few; len: 15; j_gene: TRBJ1-1
CDR3aa: CASSVPKGLPYEQYF; CDR3nt: TGTGCCAGCAGCGTTCCGAAAGGGCTTCCCTACGAGCAGTACTTC; v_gene: TRBV7-9; d_gene: .; abundance: few; len: 15; j_gene: TRBJ2-7
CDR3aa: CASSLTLRSYEQYF; CDR3nt: TGTGCCAGCAGTTTGACTCTTCGGTCCTACGAGCAGTACTTC; v_gene: TRBV12-3/TRBV12-4; d_gene: .; abundance: few; len: 14; j_gene: TRBJ2-7
CDR3aa: CASSYRPGVNEQFF; CDR3nt: TGTGCCAGCAGTTATAGGCCAGGGGTAAATGAGCAGTTCTTC; v_gene: TRBV6-2/TRBV6-3; d_gene: .; abundance: .; len: 14; j_gene: TRBJ2-1
CDR3aa: CASSLVTGVNTEAFF; CDR3nt: TGTGCCAGCAGCTTAGTAACAGGGGTGAACACTGAAGCTTTCTTT; v_gene: TRBV11-2; d_gene: TRBD1; abundance: once; len: 15; j_gene: TRBJ1-1
CDR3aa: CASSLRDFGTDTQYF; CDR3nt: TGTGCCAGCAGCTTGCGTGACTTCGGGACAGATACGCAGTATTTT; v_gene: TRBV7-9; d_gene: .; abundance: few; len: 15; j_gene: TRBJ2-3
CDR3aa: CAISEGGTGGNGYTF; CDR3nt: TGTGCCATCAGTGAAGGAGGGACAGGGGGAAATGGCTACACCTTC; v_gene: TRBV10-3; d_gene: TRBD1; abundance: .; len: 15; j_gene: TRBJ1-2
CDR3aa: CASSLRPGTGNYGYTF; CDR3nt: TGTGCCAGCAGTTTGCGGCCAGGCACTGGAAACTATGGCTACACCTTC; v_gene: TRBV28; d_gene: .; abundance: few; len: 16; j_gene: TRBJ1-2
CDR3aa: CATRFGADPYGYTF; CDR3nt: TGTGCCACCCGGTTTGGCGCGGACCCCTATGGCTACACCTTC; v_gene: TRBV15; d_gene: .; abundance: .; len: 14; j_gene: TRBJ1-2
CDR3aa: CASSQDSGTSIHHEQFF; CDR3nt: TGCGCCAGCAGCCAAGATTCCGGGACTAGCATTCATCATGAGCAGTTCTTC; v_gene: TRBV4-3; d_gene: TRBD2; abundance: few; len: 17; j_gene: TRBJ2-1
CDR3aa: CASSPFGGRAEAFF; CDR3nt: TGTGCCAGCAGCCCATTTGGAGGCCGCGCTGAAGCTTTCTTT; v_gene: TRBV7-6; d_gene: .; abundance: few; len: 14; j_gene: TRBJ1-1
CDR3aa: CAISDPGQGANGYTF; CDR3nt: TGTGCCATCAGTGACCCCGGACAGGGGGCAAATGGCTACACCTTC; v_gene: TRBV10-3; d_gene: TRBD1; abundance: few; len: 15; j_gene: TRBJ1-2
CDR3aa: CASSTFGAGANVLTF; CDR3nt: .; v_gene: TRBV7-2; d_gene: .; abundance: .; len: 15; j_gene: TRBJ2-6
CDR3aa: CASSQSRTGTEAFF; CDR3nt: TGCGCCAGCAGTCAATCGAGGACAGGGACTGAAGCTTTCTTT; v_gene: TRBV23-1; d_gene: TRBD1; abundance: .; len: 14; j_gene: TRBJ1-1